A selection of T cell receptor beta chains follows, all from one sample in a study of cytomegalovirus exposure and HLA in healthy donors. Assay: immunoSEQ multiplex PCR; the TCRdb copy retains only in-frame clones and omits some. The table records about 150,000 clones, less than 90% of them present only once. Source material: PBMCs. The source of these receptors is a boy younger than 10 in good health and CMV-seronegative. CDR3s include the opening cysteine and the closing phenylalanine or tryptophan. The D gene is left open where the match is weak. Clone size appears in some rows only: once, few, many, or a class for an expanded clone.

TRBJ2-1 . few TRBV5-1 TGCGCCAGCAGCGACCTCCGGACTGGCCTTGACAATGAGCAGTTCTTC CASSDLRTGLDNEQFF
TRBJ2-1 . few TRBV5-1 TGCGCCAGCAGCTTGGAGCCCCATGAGCAGTTCTTC CASSLEPHEQFF
TRBJ2-1 . . TRBV25-1 TGTGCCAGCATTAATTCTGGCTGGCAGTTCTTC CASINSGWQFF
TRBJ1-4 TRBD1 . TRBV15 TGTGCCACCAGCAGAGAGGCGACAGGGGGCAATGAAAAACTGTTTTTT CATSREATGGNEKLFF
TRBJ2-7 TRBD1 once TRBV9 TGTGCCAGCAGCCCACAACCGGGACAGGGTTACGAGCAGTACTTC CASSPQPGQGYEQYF
TRBJ2-5 TRBD1 . TRBV6-8 TGTGCCAGCAGTTACGAGACAGGGGGCCAAGAGACCCAGTACTTC CASSYETGGQETQYF
TRBJ2-1 . once TRBV10-3 TGTGCCATCAGTGAGGATCTAGGTGGTGAGCAGTTCTTC CAISEDLGGEQFF
TRBJ2-5 TRBD1 . TRBV7-2 TGTGCCAGCTTGACAGGGACCGAGACCCAGTACTTC CASLTGTETQYF
TRBJ2-5 TRBD2 . TRBV11-2 TGTGCCAGCAGCTTAGTCCCGGGACTACCAAAAGAGACCCAGTACTTC CASSLVPGLPKETQYF
TRBJ1-2 . . TRBV9 TGTGCCAGCAGCGAAGGAGGGAACTATGGCTACACCTTC CASSEGGNYGYTF
TRBJ2-1 . . TRBV19 TGTGCCAGTAGGGACACTTTCGCAGAGGGGAGGCGTTACAATGAGCAGTTCTTC CASRDTFAEGRRYNEQFF
TRBJ2-7 . . TRBV13 TGTGCCAGCAGCTTAGTTAGCGGAAGCTCCTACGAGCAGTACTTC CASSLVSGSSYEQYF
TRBJ2-7 . few TRBV5-1 TGCGCCAGCAGCGCGAGAGGGACTGCTTACGAGCAGTACTTC CASSARGTAYEQYF
TRBJ1-4 . . TRBV18 TGTGCCAGCTCACCGCTGTCGCTAAAAGAAAAACTGTTTTTT CASSPLSLKEKLFF
TRBJ1-2 . once TRBV29-1 TGCAGCGCCTATACAGGAGGGGGGGGTGGCTACACCTTC CSAYTGGGGGYTF
TRBJ2-7 . . TRBV6-1 TGTGCCAGCAGATTCCCGCCTCAGGGATCCGGCGAGCAGTACTTC CASRFPPQGSGEQYF
TRBJ1-1 TRBD1 . TRBV6-9 TGTGCCAGCAGCCCACACAGGGGGCTATCCACCATGAACACTGAAGCTTTCTTT CASSPHRGLSTMNTEAFF
TRBJ2-7 TRBD2 few TRBV6-5 TGTGCCAGCAGTTACTCTCCGGGAGGGCCCTACGAGCAGTACTTC CASSYSPGGPYEQYF
TRBJ2-6 TRBD2 once TRBV4-3 TGCGCCAGCAGCCAAGATCCTAGCGGGACTATCTGGTCGGGGGCCAACGTCCTGACTTTC CASSQDPSGTIWSGANVLTF
TRBJ1-6 . . TRBV14 TGTGCCAGCAGCCGCACGGTAGGGGGAAAAGGTCATAATTCACCCCTCCACTTT CASSRTVGGKGHNSPLHF
TRBJ2-6 . . TRBV4-1 TGCGCCAGTCAGATACATCGTCAGGGTTCTGGGGCCAACGTCCTGACTTTC CASQIHRQGSGANVLTF
TRBJ2-7 TRBD1 . TRBV27 TGTGCCAGCAGACGTCGTCAGGGGGCAAGTCACGAGCAGTACTTC CASRRRQGASHEQYF
TRBJ2-5 TRBD2 . TRBV9 TGTGCCAGCAGCGCTGATACTAGCGCTGAGACCCAGTACTTC CASSADTSAETQYF
TRBJ2-1 TRBD2 . TRBV7-7 TGTGCCAGCAGCTTAGCGCCGGTAGCGGGGGCGCCAGCCTACAATGAGCAGTTCTTC CASSLAPVAGAPAYNEQFF
TRBJ1-5 TRBD1 . TRBV19 TGTGCCAGCCGAACGGACAGGGCTGCGAATCAGCCCCAGCATTTT CASRTDRAANQPQHF
TRBJ1-1 . once TRBV7-2 TGTGCCAGCAGCTTACAGGAAGAGAGTGAAGCTTTCTTT CASSLQEESEAFF
TRBJ1-5 . . TRBV19 TGTGCCAGTAGTCCCTCCCCGCGCAGGGTGAGCAATCAGCCCCAGCATTTT CASSPSPRRVSNQPQHF
TRBJ1-1 . . TRBV27 TGTGCCAGCAGACTTAACCTGAACACTGAAGCTTTCTTT CASRLNLNTEAFF
TRBJ2-1 TRBD2 few TRBV19 TGTGCCAGTTGGGGACTAGCGGGGTCCGGGAGGGAGCAGTTCTTC CASWGLAGSGREQFF
TRBJ1-2 . . TRBV29-1 TGCAGCGTTGAAGAGCCCCCCGCGCTCTCTCTCTATGGCTACACCTTC CSVEEPPALSLYGYTF
TRBJ2-5 TRBD2 . TRBV2 TGTGCCAGCAGTGTCGAGACCATACTAGCGGGGGGCAACCAAGAGACCCAGTACTTC CASSVETILAGGNQETQYF
TRBJ2-3 TRBD2 . TRBV14 TGTGCCAGCAGCAAGGGACTAGCGGGGGGCAGCACAGATACGCAGTATTTT CASSKGLAGGSTDTQYF
TRBJ2-7 . . TRBV29-1 TGCAGCGTTTTGCGGCGGGACTCCACCTACGAGCAGTACTTC CSVLRRDSTYEQYF
TRBJ2-3 . few TRBV6-4 TGTGCCAGCAGTGACTCGGGAGCAGCAGATACGCAGTATTTT CASSDSGAADTQYF
TRBJ2-5 . few TRBV11-2 TGTGCCAGCAGCTTAGCGCCGAGGGCGGAGACCCAGTACTTC CASSLAPRAETQYF
TRBJ2-7 . . TRBV4-1 TGCGCCAGCAGTGGGAGCTCCTACGAGCAGTACTTC CASSGSSYEQYF
TRBJ1-2 . . TRBV19 TGTGCCAGCGCCCGGCAGGGGTCGGATGGCTACACCTTC CASARQGSDGYTF
TRBJ2-1 . . TRBV15 TGTGCCACCAGAGACAACGTTCGAGCGGAGGTTGTCAAAAAACACAATGAGCAGTTCTTC CATRDNVRAEVVKKHNEQFF
TRBJ1-5 . . TRBV7-9 TGTGCCAGCAGCTTAGCGGGAGGGGTAAGCAATCAGCCCCAGCATTTT CASSLAGGVSNQPQHF
TRBJ1-2 . . TRBV19 TGTGCCAGTAGTATGTCGCGACAGTCCTATGGCTACACCTTC CASSMSRQSYGYTF
TRBJ2-7 . . TRBV9 TGTGCCAGCAGCCCGCACCCTCGTGGCACCAGCTACGAGCAGTACTTC CASSPHPRGTSYEQYF
TRBJ2-3 . few TRBV6-1 TGTGCCAGCAGTGAAGCGCTTGGGGGCGCAGATACGCAGTATTTT CASSEALGGADTQYF
TRBJ1-6 . . TRBV7-8 TGTGCCAGCAGCTCGCGCCGGGGACTGCTGATGCTCCACTTT CASSSRRGLLMLHF
TRBJ2-1 TRBD2 . TRBV7-9 TGTGCCAGCAGCTCCCTCAGAATAGCGGGAGGGCCCGGCGATGAGCAGTTCTTC CASSSLRIAGGPGDEQFF
TRBJ2-7 TRBD2 . TRBV2 TGTGCCAGCGTGGACTGGACTAGATCCTACGAGCAGTACTTC CASVDWTRSYEQYF
TRBJ1-2 . . TRBV23-1 TGCGCCAGCAGTCAATCGGAGCGTACTAGTCCCACAGGGCCGCTAGTCGGCTACACCTTC CASSQSERTSPTGPLVGYTF
TRBJ1-1 TRBD1 . TRBV5-4 TGTGCCAGCAGCTCCTTACTACTCACAGGGGGCGCAAGAGGTACTGAAGCTTTCTTT CASSSLLLTGGARGTEAFF
TRBJ2-3 . . TRBV15 TGTGCCACCAGCAGAGAGGGGCGGAGCACAGATACGCAGTATTTT CATSREGRSTDTQYF
TRBJ2-7 TRBD2 . TRBV5-4 TGTGCCAGCAGCTTGAGGTCTAGCGGGAGTGACGAGCAGTACTTC CASSLRSSGSDEQYF
TRBJ1-2 . . TRBV5-1 TGCGCCAGCAGCGCCCTCGGGGGCGGGGGCGGCTACACCTTC CASSALGGGGGYTF
TRBJ2-7 . . TRBV7-8 TGTGCCAGCAGGACATTCCTGACCTACGAGCAGTACTTC CASRTFLTYEQYF
TRBJ2-2 . few TRBV4-3 TGCGCCAGCAGCCAAGATAGGTGGACAGTCCCCGGGGAGCTGTTTTTT CASSQDRWTVPGELFF
TRBJ1-2 TRBD1 . TRBV7-2 TGTGCCAGCAGCTTAGCCTGGACAGGGGACTATGGCTACACCTTC CASSLAWTGDYGYTF
TRBJ2-1 . . TRBV2 TGTGCCAGCAGTACCACAGGGCCCTCCTACAATGAGCAGTTCTTC CASSTTGPSYNEQFF